The rows below give T cell receptor beta chains drawn from one sample of a study of patients and donors after allogeneic stem cell transplantation. TCRdb ran MiXCR on the RT-PCR reads and lists one entry per CDR3 protein. The sample contains 110,000 or so distinct CDR3 sequences, approximately 40% of which appear only once. The material sequenced was blood, either unsorted or a sorted T cell fraction (not recorded which). The receptor source for this set is a human donor who was either an allogeneic HSCT recipient or a stem cell or donor lymphocyte infusion donor (not recorded which). It is not recorded whose cells these are; they may come from a transplant donor. Each CDR3 is given with its conserved first and last residue. A D gene is named only where the DNA matches it firmly. Size tells how often a clone was seen (once, few, many) or the class of an expanded clone, and some rows leave it out.

v_gene	abundance	j_gene	d_gene	CDR3nt	CDR3aa
TRBV5-1	-	TRBJ2-1	TRBD1	TGCGCCAGCAGCTTGGCGGGACAGGGAGGCAATGAGCAGTTCTTC	CASSLAGQGGNEQFF
TRBV28	-	TRBJ2-7	-	TGTGCCAGCAGCCCCGGGTCGTACTACGAGCAGTACTTC	CASSPGSYYEQYF
TRBV15	-	TRBJ1-2	-	TGTGCCACCAGCAGGGACCACAGGAACTATGGCTACACCTTC	CATSRDHRNYGYTF
TRBV4-3	-	TRBJ2-2	TRBD2	TGCGCCAGCAGCCAAGATCCAGCGGGAGCCACCGGGGAGCTGTTTTTT	CASSQDPAGATGELFF
TRBV7-6	-	TRBJ2-1	-	TGTGCCAGCAGCTTAGCCATTGTGGCGAGCTCCTACAATGAGCAGTTCTTC	CASSLAIVASSYNEQFF
TRBV12-3/TRBV12-4	few	TRBJ2-1	TRBD2	TGTGCCAGTCTCACTAGCGGGAGGGGGAATGAGCAGTTCTTC	CASLTSGRGNEQFF
TRBV12-3/TRBV12-4	few	TRBJ2-1	TRBD1	TGTGCCAGCAGTTTCCAGGGACAGGGGAAAGATGAGCAGTTCTTC	CASSFQGQGKDEQFF
TRBV10-3	few	TRBJ2-5	TRBD1	TGTGCCACCTGGGACAGCCAAGAGACCCAGTACTTC	CATWDSQETQYF
TRBV18	few	TRBJ2-7	TRBD1	TGTGCCAGCTCACCGGGACAGGGGGCGTCCGAGCAGTACTTC	CASSPGQGASEQYF
TRBV29-1	few	TRBJ1-2	TRBD1	TGCAGCGTTTCAGCAGGGGGATACTATGGCTACACCTTC	CSVSAGGYYGYTF
TRBV28	-	TRBJ2-4	-	TGTGCCAGCAGTTTAGGTCAGACCCTAGCCAAAAACATTCAGTACTTC	CASSLGQTLAKNIQYF
TRBV11-2	-	TRBJ1-1	TRBD1	TGTGCCAGCAGCCCTAGGACAGGGGTATGGAACACTGAAGCTTTCTTT	CASSPRTGVWNTEAFF
TRBV5-1	-	TRBJ2-5	-	TGTGCCAGCAGTTTAGTGGTCCAAGAGACCCAGTACTTC	CASSLVVQETQYF
TRBV21-1	-	TRBJ1-1	-	TGTGCCAGCAGCAAATGGTGGGACACTGAAGCTTTCTTT	CASSKWWDTEAFF
TRBV20-1	-	TRBJ2-7	TRBD2	TGCAGTGCTACACAACTAGCGGGACCTTACGAGCAGTACTTC	CSATQLAGPYEQYF
TRBV7-2	-	TRBJ2-5	TRBD2	TGTGCCAGCAGCCTTAGCGGGGGACAAGAGACCCAGTACTTC	CASSLSGGQETQYF
TRBV7-9	few	TRBJ1-4	-	TGTGCCAGCAGCTCCACCACGGTGGCGGATGAAAAACTGTTTTTT	CASSSTTVADEKLFF
TRBV20-1	once	TRBJ2-1	-	TGCAGTGCGCGACCCAGTCGGCAGTTCTTC	CSARPSRQFF
TRBV12-3/TRBV12-4	few	TRBJ1-4	-	TGTGCCAGCAGTTCGACCGGGACTGCTGAAAAACTGTTTTTT	CASSSTGTAEKLFF
TRBV9	-	TRBJ1-1	TRBD1	TGTGCCAGCAGCCCCCAACAGGGGGGGGCTGAAGCTTTCTTT	CASSPQQGGAEAFF
TRBV3-1	-	TRBJ2-3	-	TGTGCCACCTCCTCGGGTTATTACACAGATACGCAGTATTTT	CATSSGYYTDTQYF
TRBV12-3/TRBV12-4	-	TRBJ1-3	-	TGTGCCAGCAGTTTTAGACAGGTTGGAAACACCATATATTTT	CASSFRQVGNTIYF
TRBV9	-	TRBJ2-5	TRBD2	TGTGCCAGCAGCGTAGGACTAGCGGGAATCGAGACCCAGTACTTC	CASSVGLAGIETQYF
TRBV11-2	-	TRBJ1-6	TRBD1	TGTGCCAGCAGCTTTTACAGGGGAAACGGTTCACCCCTCCACTTT	CASSFYRGNGSPLHF
TRBV5-1	-	TRBJ2-5	-	TGCGCCAGCAGCCCCCGCGGGGCAGGGGAGACCCAGTACTTC	CASSPRGAGETQYF
TRBV7-2	-	TRBJ2-1	-	TGTGCCAGCAGCGGGCAGGGGAGGGGCTATGAGCAGTTCTTC	CASSGQGRGYEQFF
TRBV7-3	few	TRBJ1-1	TRBD1	TGTGCCAGCAGCTTAACCGGGACAGGGGGCGGTAAAGCTTTCTTT	CASSLTGTGGGKAFF
TRBV20-1	-	TRBJ2-5	-	TGCAGTGCTAGTGAAGGGTGGCAAGAGACCCAGTACTTC	CSASEGWQETQYF
TRBV11-3	few	TRBJ2-1	-	TGTGCCAGCAGCTCACGGCGTACCCACAATGAGCAGTTCTTC	CASSSRRTHNEQFF
TRBV7-3	-	TRBJ2-1	-	TGTGCCAGCAGCTTACTGGGGGCCTACAATGAGCAGTTCTTC	CASSLLGAYNEQFF
TRBV20-1	few	TRBJ2-6	-	TGCAGTGCTAGAGTTCCAGCCTCTGGGGCCAACGTCCTGACTTTC	CSARVPASGANVLTF
TRBV12-3/TRBV12-4	few	TRBJ1-1	-	TGTGCCAGCAGTTTATGGGAGGGGAGTGTAGAAGCTTTCTTT	CASSLWEGSVEAFF
TRBV18	-	TRBJ2-7	-	TGTGCCAGCTCACCACCTGGTGGGGGGGGCATCAGGACCTACGAGCAGTACTTC	CASSPPGGGGIRTYEQYF
TRBV7-2	-	TRBJ1-5	-	TGTGCCAGCAGCTTAAGGCAGGGCTCGGGTCAGCCCCAGCATTTT	CASSLRQGSGQPQHF
TRBV24-1	many	TRBJ2-2	TRBD2	TGTGCCACCAGGGGAAGCGGGAGCAGTAACACCGGGGAGCTGTTTTTT	CATRGSGSSNTGELFF
TRBV6-5	-	TRBJ1-3	TRBD1	TGTGCCAGCAGTTACTCGTTCCGGGACAGGTCTAGGGTCTCTGGAAACACCATATATTTT	CASSYSFRDRSRVSGNTIYF
TRBV5-4	-	TRBJ2-1	-	TGTGCCAGCAGCCCGCACCGGGAATACAATGAGCAGTTCTTC	CASSPHREYNEQFF
TRBV3-1	-	TRBJ2-1	TRBD2	TGTGCCAGCAGCCCGGGACTAGCTCTAAATGAGCAGTTCTTC	CASSPGLALNEQFF
TRBV28	many	TRBJ2-7	-	TGTGCCAGCAGTTTAACACAGTCCTACGAGCAGTACTTC	CASSLTQSYEQYF
TRBV3-1	-	TRBJ2-2	TRBD1	TGTGCCAGCAGCCAAGAGGACAGGGCCGGGGAGCTGTTTTTT	CASSQEDRAGELFF
TRBV28	-	TRBJ2-7	TRBD1	TGTGCCAGCAGTTTCGCCGGGACAGGGTTCCACGAGCAGTACTTC	CASSFAGTGFHEQYF
TRBV5-1	-	TRBJ2-4	TRBD2	TGCGCCAGCAGCTTGGCGACTATTCGAGCGGGGAACATTCAGTACTTC	CASSLATIRAGNIQYF
TRBV4-3	-	TRBJ1-1	-	TGCGCCAGCAGCCAAGGGACGAGGGGTACTGAAGCTTTCTTT	CASSQGTRGTEAFF
TRBV12-3/TRBV12-4	-	TRBJ2-3	-	TGTGCCAGCACCCCTAGGGGCGGGTCCACAGATACGCAGTATTTT	CASTPRGGSTDTQYF
TRBV28	-	TRBJ2-7	TRBD1	TGTGCCAGCAGACCCATCAGGGGGAGTCACTCGTACGAGCAGTACTTC	CASRPIRGSHSYEQYF
TRBV12-3/TRBV12-4	-	TRBJ2-1	-	TGTGCCAGCAGTTTTCGGTCGGGAGAGTTGAATGAGCAGTTCTTC	CASSFRSGELNEQFF
TRBV20-1	-	TRBJ2-7	-	TGCAGTGCTGTTCAGGCAGGGACGGGCGAGCAGTACTTC	CSAVQAGTGEQYF
TRBV20-1	few	TRBJ2-1	TRBD2	TGCAGTGCTAGAGTTCCCGGGACTAGCTCCTACAATGAGCAGTTCTTC	CSARVPGTSSYNEQFF
TRBV7-2	-	TRBJ2-1	-	TGTGCCAGCAGCTTAGTAGCGGCCAATGAGCAGTTCTTC	CASSLVAANEQFF
TRBV4-3	-	TRBJ1-4	-	TGCGCCAGCAGCCAAACTCTACAGGCCCCTTATGAAAAACTGTTTTTT	CASSQTLQAPYEKLFF
TRBV6-5	-	TRBJ1-6	TRBD1	TGTGCCAGCAGCCGCCGGGACAGTGATAATTCACCCCTCCACTTT	CASSRRDSDNSPLHF
TRBV18	-	TRBJ2-1	-	TGTGCCAGCTCAAGCTACAGGGATGATGAGCAGTTCTTC	CASSSYRDDEQFF
TRBV28	-	TRBJ2-2	-	TGTGCCAGCAGTTTATTGGTGTCGGGCACTAACACCGGGGAGCTGTTTTTT	CASSLLVSGTNTGELFF
TRBV12-3/TRBV12-4	once	TRBJ2-7	-	TGTGCCAGCAGTTTAGCGGAGACCCAATACGAGCAGTACTTC	CASSLAETQYEQYF